One and the same sample provided the 28 T cell receptor beta chains below, sequenced in a study of blood T cell repertoires in COVID-19. Some clones are missing from TCRdb's copy, which holds only in-frame ones; the method was immunoSEQ multiplex PCR. Of approximately 90,000 clones listed, roughly 80% are singletons. The sample consisted of peripheral blood. The source is a man in his 70s with COVID-19, enrolled during active disease.

This rearrangement joins TRBV7-2 to TRBJ2-7; 7 positions agree with TRBD2. Per germline, CDR1 SGHTA and CDR2 FQGNSA. This CDR3 comprises 16 residues. J gave up 3 bases and V 1 base, and 9 bases lay outside the gene matches. CDR3 nucleotide sequence: TGTGCCAGCAGCTTAGTTCTGGGGAGGGCCAGCTACGAGCAGTACTTC. Protein sequence: CASSLVLGRASYEQYF.

This chain links TRBV6-2 or TRBV6-3 with TRBJ1-1; unclear D gene. The CDR3 is made up of 12 amino acids. Looked up from germline, CDR1 is MNHEY and CDR2 is SVGEGT. The ends were cut back, 6 bases at V and 0 bases at J, with 5 bases in the middle. The CDR3 protein is CASSSVNTEAFF. The CDR3 nucleotides read TGTGCCAGCAGCTCAGTGAACACTGAAGCTTTCTTT.

The rearrangement links TRBV14 to TRBJ1-1, with D maybe TRBD1 (6 bases). The germline V and J ends were trimmed by 5 bases and 0 bases, with 10 bases remaining between them. CDR1 is SGHDN and CDR2 is FVKESK in the germline V gene. This CDR3 has 14 residues. This CDR3 is CASSLDSMNTEAFF. CDR3 nucleotides: TGTGCCAGCAGCTTGGACAGTATGAACACTGAAGCTTTCTTT.

This clone has more than one count but fewer than ten. The genes are TRBV29-1 and TRBJ1-3, with no clear D. This CDR3 region has 12 residues. Germline V gene data show CDR1 as SQVTM and CDR2 as ANQGSEA. The V end was cut by 5 bases, the J end by 3 bases, with 8 bases between. The CDR3, as DNA: TGCAGCGTTCACTCCGGTGGAAACACCATATATTTT. Amino acids: CSVHSGGNTIYF.

The rearrangement joins TRBV5-6 to TRBJ1-1, with 7 positions matching TRBD1. The CDR3 runs to 13 residues. CDR1 is SGHDT and CDR2 is YYEEEE in the germline V gene. V lost 4 bases, J lost 11 bases, and 11 bases stayed unmatched. DNA for the CDR3: TGTGCCAGCAGCCCTATGACAGGGACTGGGGCTTTCTTT. It codes for CASSPMTGTGAFF. The full variable domain, with the rest looked up from reference TRBV5-6 and TRBJ1-1, is DAGVTQSPTHLIKTRGQQVTLRCSPKSGHDTVSWYQQALGQGPQFIFQYYEEEERQRGNFPDRFSGHQFPNYSSELNVNALLLGDSALYLCASSPMTGTGAFFGQGTRLTVV.

This chain links TRBV7-9 with TRBJ1-2; no definite D call. Looked up from germline, CDR1 is SEHNR and CDR2 is FQNEAQ (reference sequence). The CDR3 runs 11 residues. Trimming cost V 4 bases and J 5 bases, with 5 bases left between them. CDR3 sequence (DNA): TGTGCCAGCAGCTACGGTTATGGCTACACCTTC. It translates to CASSYGYGYTF.

The rearrangement uses TRBV2 and TRBJ2-3; D is uncertain. Germline values: CDR1 SNHLY, CDR2 FYNNEI. The CDR3 contains 14 residues. Trimming pared 4 bases from V and 0 bases from J, leaving 8 bases between. CDR3 amino acids: CASSGLESTDTQYF. The CDR3 coding sequence is TGTGCCAGCAGTGGTCTAGAAAGCACAGATACGCAGTATTTT.

The rearrangement joins TRBV6-1 to TRBJ2-5, with 9 bases fitting TRBD2. Per the germline V gene, CDR1 is MNHNS and CDR2 is SASEGT. V was pared by 1 base and J by 4 bases, with 16 bases of the junction left unmatched. The CDR3 totals 19 residues. The CDR3: CASSEGVVGLAGVSETQYF. The DNA of the CDR3 is TGTGCCAGCAGTGAAGGTGTCGTCGGATTAGCGGGGGTCTCAGAGACCCAGTACTTC.

This clone was observed a single time. This sequence joins TRBV10-2 and TRBJ1-2; perhaps TRBD1 as D (5 bases). The CDR3 runs to 15 residues. V lost 5 bases, J lost 4 bases, and 17 bases lay in between. Germline loops: CDR1 WSHSY, CDR2 SAAADI. The CDR3 reads CASSPDRNGGYGYTF. In nucleotides, the CDR3 is TGCGCCAGCAGTCCTGACCGAAACGGGGGCTATGGCTACACCTTC.

The chain uses TRBV25-1 and TRBJ2-5; no clear D. The V gene's germline CDR1 is MGHDK and CDR2 SYGVNS. The V end lost 6 bases, the J end lost 2 bases, and 16 bases lay between the germline ends. The CDR3 totals 15 residues. CDR3 coding DNA: TGTGCCAGCAGACATGGTGGCAGGCCTCAAGAGACCCAGTACTTC. Amino acids: CASRHGGRPQETQYF. Full variable domain (remainder filled in from reference TRBV25-1 and TRBJ2-5): EADIYQTPRYLVIGTGKKITLECSQTMGHDKMYWYQQDPGMELHLIHYSYGVNSTEKGDLSSESTVSRIRTEHFPLTLESARPSHTSQYLCASRHGGRPQETQYFGPGTRLLVL.

The V gene is TRBV10-2, the J gene TRBJ2-7, with D perhaps TRBD2 (5 bases). V lost 10 bases and J 3 bases, leaving 10 bases between the germline ends. CDR3 length: 11 amino acids. The V gene's germline CDR1 is WSHSY and CDR2 SAAADI. The CDR3 loop reads CATGRGYEQYF. The CDR3 DNA follows: TGCGCCACCGGCCGGGGCTACGAGCAGTACTTC.

The chain has TRBV7-3 and TRBJ2-7, with 8 bases fitting TRBD1. The CDR3 contains 14 residues. V lost 5 bases and J lost 2; bases outside the gene matches: 5. Germline CDR1 SGHTA, CDR2 FQGTGA. CDR3 sequence (DNA): TGTGCCAGCAGCAACCCGACAGGGGCCTACGAGCAGTACTTC. It specifies CASSNPTGAYEQYF.

The chain combines TRBV9 with TRBJ2-1; unclear D gene. This CDR3 has 13 amino acids. Germline lookup yields CDR1 SGDLS and CDR2 YYNGEE. The V end lost 1 base, the J end lost 4 bases, and 6 bases lay between the germline ends. The CDR3 region is CASSVNIYNEQFF. CDR3 DNA: TGTGCCAGCAGCGTAAACATTTACAATGAGCAGTTCTTC.

The chain employs TRBV27 and TRBJ2-1, with 8 bases lining up with TRBD2. CDR1 and CDR2 from the germline V gene are MNHEY and SMNVEV (reference sequence). The V segment lost 3 bases and the J segment 6 bases; nucleotides outside the gene matches: 10. The CDR3 consists of 16 residues. Here the CDR3 DNA reads TGTGCCAGCAGTTTGCTGCGGGAGGTCTCCGGCAATGAGCAGTTCTTC. Amino acids: CASSLLREVSGNEQFF.

This clone has a handful of counts. V and J are TRBV6-1 and TRBJ2-4; possible D gene TRBD2, 6 bases. This CDR3 has 18 amino acids. V was pared by 0 bases and J by 0 bases, with 15 bases between. Germline CDR1 reads MNHNS; CDR2 reads SASEGT. The CDR3 loop reads CASSEAPSVFTAKNIQYF. In nucleotides, the CDR3 is TGTGCCAGCAGTGAAGCACCTAGCGTCTTCACAGCCAAAAACATTCAGTACTTC.

The V call is TRBV4-3, the J call TRBJ2-7; 7 nucleotides match TRBD2. The germline CDR1 and CDR2 sequences are LGHNA and YSLEER. The CDR3 spans 18 residues. Trimming cost V 1 base and J 2 bases; bases outside gene matches: 14. The CDR3 loop reads CASSQASSRTGGAYEQYF. The CDR3 DNA reads as TGCGCCAGCAGCCAAGCCTCAAGCAGGACGGGGGGAGCCTACGAGCAGTACTTC.

V and J are TRBV5-1 and TRBJ1-4; 8 positions agree with TRBD1. With 4 bases clipped from V and 6 bases from J, the junction kept 8 bases outside the gene matches. Looked up from germline, CDR1 is SGHRS and CDR2 is YFSETQ. CDR3 length: 15 residues. The CDR3 loop is CASSPRTGMYEKLFF. In DNA form, the CDR3 reads TGCGCCAGCAGCCCGAGGACAGGGATGTATGAAAAACTGTTTTTT.

The chain recombines TRBV11-3 with TRBJ2-1; 7 bases line up with TRBD1. The CDR3 runs to 15 residues. In germline, CDR1 is SGHNT, CDR2 YENEEA. The junction had 14 bases not matched to a gene; V was cut back by 5 bases and J by 10 bases. CDR3 sequence (DNA): TGTGCCAGCAGCGGCCGGGACAGCCCGAGGTTGGAGCAGTTCTTC. It encodes CASSGRDSPRLEQFF.

This chain joins TRBV19 and TRBJ1-2; weak D call: TRBD1 (5 bases). The CDR3 loop spans 21 amino acids. Germline values: CDR1 LNHDA, CDR2 SQIVND (reference sequence). Trimming removed 5 bases from V and 2 bases from J, with 33 bases in between. The CDR3 spells CASSPLRTQRQYSHRNYGYTF. CDR3 DNA: TGTGCCAGTAGTCCCCTTCGGACCCAACGACAGTACTCACATCGGAACTATGGCTACACCTTC. The complete variable domain, with remaining parts taken from reference TRBV19 and TRBJ1-2, reads DGGITQSPKYLFRKEGQNVTLSCEQNLNHDAMYWYRQDPGQGLRLIYYSQIVNDFQKGDIAEGYSVSREKKESFPLTVTSAQKNPTAFYLCASSPLRTQRQYSHRNYGYTFGSGTRLTVV.

The chain combines TRBV7-3 with TRBJ1-1; TRBD1 is a possible D gene (6 bases). Looked up from germline, CDR1 is SGHTA and CDR2 is FQGTGA. V was cut by 5 bases and J by 4 bases, with 14 bases left in between. CDR3 size: 14 residues. The CDR3 DNA sequence: TGTGCCAGCAGCCCTTACAGGGAAGGCACTGAAGCTTTCTTT. It specifies CASSPYREGTEAFF.

The CDR3 nucleotides are TGTGCCAGCAGGGCACCGGGAGGGCCCACCAATGAGCAGTTCTTC. Protein: CASRAPGGPTNEQFF. The chain employs TRBV28 and TRBJ2-1, with 8 bases aligning to TRBD2. The CDR3 sequence is 15 residues long. The trim removed 6 bases at V and 6 bases at J, leaving 10 bases unmatched. CDR1 and CDR2 from the germline V gene are MDHEN and SYDVKM.

The chain carries TRBV7-2 and TRBJ1-3; D unresolved. The germline CDR1 and CDR2 sequences are SGHTA and FQGNSA. The CDR3 totals 14 residues. V shed 4 bases and J shed 0 bases, with 7 bases lying between them. The CDR3 nucleotides read TGTGCCAGCAGCTCGGAGTACTCTGGAAACACCATATATTTT. Its translation is CASSSEYSGNTIYF.

V gene TRBV27 combines with J gene TRBJ1-2, with TRBD1 identical over 11 bases. With V trimmed by 5 bases and J by 5 bases, 4 bases remained unmatched. The CDR3 is 14 amino acids. The germline V gene has CDR1 MNHEY and CDR2 SMNVEV (reference sequence). The CDR3: CASSIGQGAYGYTF. The CDR3, as DNA: TGTGCCAGCAGTATCGGACAGGGGGCGTATGGCTACACCTTC.

V and J are TRBV24-1 and TRBJ2-1; D gene uncertain. The CDR3 loop spans 14 amino acids. Germline V gives CDR1 KGHDR, CDR2 SFDVKD. V was clipped by 7 bases and J by 6 bases, with 15 bases between them. The CDR3 nucleotides read TGTGCCACCAGCTCGAGGAGCCGATCCAATGAGCAGTTCTTC. Its translation: CATSSRSRSNEQFF.

V usage is TRBV6-2 or TRBV6-3 and J usage is TRBJ1-1; TRBD1 is a possible D gene (5 bases). CDR1 MNHEY and CDR2 SVGEGT come from the germline V gene. The V and J ends lost 5 bases and 4 bases respectively, with 8 bases between them. This CDR3 is 12 amino acids long. CDR3: CASSIDSTEAFF. In DNA, the CDR3 is TGTGCCAGCAGTATCGACAGCACTGAAGCTTTCTTT.

The chain links TRBV7-9 to TRBJ1-6; 7 nucleotides agree with TRBD1. Looked up from germline, CDR1 is SEHNR and CDR2 is FQNEAQ (reference sequence). The CDR3 length is 16 residues. Germline trimming cut 4 bases from V and 10 bases from J; bases unmatched to any gene: 13. CDR3 residues: CASSSSRQGAGSPLHF. The DNA of the CDR3 is TGTGCCAGCAGCTCCTCCCGACAGGGCGCGGGGTCACCCCTCCACTTT.

The chain links TRBV12-3 or TRBV12-4 to TRBJ1-5; D gene unclear. The CDR3 covers 13 residues. Trimming shortened V by 3 bases and J by 1 base, and 4 bases separated the two germline ends. Here the CDR3 reads CASSLGSNQPQHF. CDR3 in DNA: TGTGCCAGCAGTTTGGGCAGCAATCAGCCCCAGCATTTT.

This clone was counted between two and nine times. The chain links TRBV6-2 or TRBV6-3 to TRBJ2-1; D unresolved. V dropped 6 bases and J dropped 8 bases, with 14 bases sitting between them. Germline CDR1 MNHEY, CDR2 SVGEGT. The CDR3 is 13 amino acids. CDR3 residues: CASSLNYGHEQFF. The CDR3 nucleotides read TGTGCCAGCAGCCTTAACTATGGTCATGAGCAGTTCTTC.